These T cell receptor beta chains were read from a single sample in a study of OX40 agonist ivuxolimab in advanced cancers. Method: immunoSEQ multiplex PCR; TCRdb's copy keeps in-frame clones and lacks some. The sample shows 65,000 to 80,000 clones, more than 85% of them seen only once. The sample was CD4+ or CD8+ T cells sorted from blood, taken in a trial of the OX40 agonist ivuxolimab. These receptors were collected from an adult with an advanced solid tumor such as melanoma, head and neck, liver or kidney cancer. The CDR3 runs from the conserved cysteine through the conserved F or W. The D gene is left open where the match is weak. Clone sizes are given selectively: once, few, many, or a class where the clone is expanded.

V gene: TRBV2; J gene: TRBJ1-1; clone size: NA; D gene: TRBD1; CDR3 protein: CASSEALSGGGTEAFF; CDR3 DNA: TGTGCCAGCAGTGAAGCGCTTTCAGGGGGCGGCACTGAAGCTTTCTTT
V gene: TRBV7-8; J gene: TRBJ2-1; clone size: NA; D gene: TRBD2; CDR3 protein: CASSSRTSGYNEQFF; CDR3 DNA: TGTGCCAGCAGCTCACGGACTAGCGGCTACAATGAGCAGTTCTTC
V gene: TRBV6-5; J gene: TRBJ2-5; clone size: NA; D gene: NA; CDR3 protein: CAISTGSGETQYF; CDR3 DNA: TGTGCCATCTCTACCGGGTCGGGAGAGACCCAGTACTTC
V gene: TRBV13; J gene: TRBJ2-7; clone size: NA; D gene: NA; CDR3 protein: CASSNSDNREQYF; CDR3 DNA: TGTGCCAGCAGCAATTCCGACAATCGCGAGCAGTACTTC
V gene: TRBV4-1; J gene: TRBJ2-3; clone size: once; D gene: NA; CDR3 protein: CASSQEGRRSSTDTQYF; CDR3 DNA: TGCGCCAGCAGCCAAGAAGGGAGGCGGAGTAGCACAGATACGCAGTATTTT
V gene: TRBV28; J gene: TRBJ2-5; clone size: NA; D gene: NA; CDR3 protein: CASSLRTVQETQYF; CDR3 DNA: TGTGCCAGCAGTTTGCGTACAGTCCAAGAGACCCAGTACTTC
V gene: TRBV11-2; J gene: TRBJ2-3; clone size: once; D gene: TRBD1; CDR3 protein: CASSWDRALTDTQYF; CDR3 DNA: TGTGCCAGCAGCTGGGACAGGGCGCTCACAGATACGCAGTATTTT
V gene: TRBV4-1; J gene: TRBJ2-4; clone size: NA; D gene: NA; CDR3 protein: CASSHRTVAKNIQYF; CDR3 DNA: TGCGCCAGCAGCCACCGGACAGTAGCCAAAAACATTCAGTACTTC
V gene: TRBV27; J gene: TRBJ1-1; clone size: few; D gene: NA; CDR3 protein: CASSFGVSAEAFF; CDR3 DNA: TGTGCCAGCAGTTTCGGGGTAAGCGCTGAAGCTTTCTTT
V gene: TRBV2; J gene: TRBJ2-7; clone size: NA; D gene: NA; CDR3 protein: CASSEIRGIAHEQYF; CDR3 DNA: TGTGCCAGCAGTGAAATAAGGGGTATCGCCCACGAGCAGTACTTC
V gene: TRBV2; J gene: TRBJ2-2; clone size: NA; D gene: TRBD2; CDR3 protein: CASSDGEREGRVTGELFF; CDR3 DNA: TGTGCCAGCAGTGACGGCGAGCGGGAGGGCCGGGTCACCGGGGAGCTGTTTTTT
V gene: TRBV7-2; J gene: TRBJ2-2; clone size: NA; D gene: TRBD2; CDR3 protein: CASSFPSGAGVNTGELFF; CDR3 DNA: TGTGCCAGCAGCTTTCCTAGCGGCGCGGGGGTTAACACCGGGGAGCTGTTTTTT
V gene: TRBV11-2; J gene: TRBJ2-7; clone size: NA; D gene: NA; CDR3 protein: CASSFDFGSRWEQYF; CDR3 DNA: TGTGCCAGCAGCTTTGATTTCGGCAGTAGGTGGGAGCAGTACTTC
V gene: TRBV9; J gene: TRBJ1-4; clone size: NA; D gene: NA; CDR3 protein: CANSESQGRGEKLFF; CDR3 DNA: TGTGCCAACAGCGAGTCCCAGGGGAGGGGTGAAAAACTGTTTTTT
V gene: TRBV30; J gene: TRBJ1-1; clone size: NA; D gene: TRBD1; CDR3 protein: CAWSYIRRTGSDTEAFF; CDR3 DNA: TGTGCCTGGAGTTACATACGAAGGACAGGGTCGGACACTGAAGCTTTCTTT
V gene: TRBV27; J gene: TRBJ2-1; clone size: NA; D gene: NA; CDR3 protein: CASSPSFRYNEQFF; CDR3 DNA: TGTGCCAGCAGCCCGAGTTTCCGGTACAATGAGCAGTTCTTC
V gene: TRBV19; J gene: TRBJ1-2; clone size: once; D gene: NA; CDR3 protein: CASSDGGGYTF; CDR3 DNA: TGTGCCAGTAGTGATGGGGGTGGCTACACCTTC
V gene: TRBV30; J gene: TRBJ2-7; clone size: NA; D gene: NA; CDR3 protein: CAWTGGGRTFSYEQYF; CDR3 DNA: TGTGCCTGGACCGGAGGGGGCAGGACCTTCTCCTACGAGCAGTACTTC
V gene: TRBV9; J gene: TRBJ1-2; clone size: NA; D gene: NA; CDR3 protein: CASSVALEAYGYTF; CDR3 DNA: TGTGCCAGCAGCGTAGCTCTGGAGGCCTATGGCTACACCTTC
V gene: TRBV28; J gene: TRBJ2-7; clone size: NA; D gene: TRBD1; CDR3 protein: CASSADRASSYEQYF; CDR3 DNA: TGTGCCAGCAGTGCGGACAGGGCGAGCTCCTACGAGCAGTACTTC
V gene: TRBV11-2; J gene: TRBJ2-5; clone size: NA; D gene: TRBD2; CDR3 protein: CASSFTSGRRTQYF; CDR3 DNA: TGTGCCAGCAGCTTCACGAGCGGGAGACGGACCCAGTACTTC
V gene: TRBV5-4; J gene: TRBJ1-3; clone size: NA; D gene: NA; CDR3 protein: CASSPGTTGNTIYF; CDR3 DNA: TGTGCCAGCAGCCCTGGGACTACTGGAAACACCATATATTTT
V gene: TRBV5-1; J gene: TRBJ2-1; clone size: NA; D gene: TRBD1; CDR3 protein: CASRLGQNLYNEQFF; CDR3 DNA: TGCGCCAGCAGGCTGGGACAGAATCTTTACAATGAGCAGTTCTTC
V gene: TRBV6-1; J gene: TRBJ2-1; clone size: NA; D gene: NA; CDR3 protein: CASSEGYIVGLSLDEQFF; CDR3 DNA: TGTGCCAGCAGTGAGGGTTATATAGTGGGCTTATCGCTCGATGAGCAGTTCTTC
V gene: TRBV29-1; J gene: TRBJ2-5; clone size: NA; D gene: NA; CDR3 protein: CSVELGSQETQYF; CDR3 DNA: TGCAGCGTTGAGTTGGGCAGCCAAGAGACCCAGTACTTC
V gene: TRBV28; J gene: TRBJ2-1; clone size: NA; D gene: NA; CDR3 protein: CASSGALGDEQFF; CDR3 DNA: TGTGCCAGCAGTGGAGCGTTGGGCGATGAGCAGTTCTTC